This entry concerns a single T cell receptor beta chain. This sample is part of a study of blood T cell repertoires in COVID-19. Study at large: COVID-19 samples, acute and convalescent, were from the United States, Italy and Spain.

The method was immunoSEQ multiplex PCR; TCRdb's version includes in-frame clones alone and lacks a portion of them. The sample holds around 130,000 clones, about 88% seen once. Sequencing input: peripheral blood. This clonotype was obtained from a man between 60 and 75 years old with COVID-19, enrolled during active disease.

The CDR3 nucleotides are TGTGCCAGCAGCGTACTAGCGTACAATGAGCAGTTCTTC. Its protein is CASSVLAYNEQFF. The chain is built from TRBV9 and TRBJ2-1; TRBD2 might be the D (6 bases). The CDR3 is 13 amino acids. Trimming pared 1 base from V and 4 bases from J, leaving 6 bases between. The germline V gene has CDR1 SGDLS and CDR2 YYNGEE.